The following is a T cell receptor (beta chain) sequence with its context. Antigen unknown. These data come from a study of beta chain features in type 1 diabetes. Study-wide findings and caveats: Among all four CD4+ subsets, Type 1 diabetes patients had TCRB CDR3s that were moderately but significantly shorter. The naive, central memory and Treg TCRB repertoires looked more alike in patients than they did in healthy donors. Sequencing of cDNA might inflate the share of cells that strongly express TCR.

The single heparinised draw taken from each donor contained about 120 mL of blood on average. A CD45RO/CCR7/CD25/CD127/CD95/CD27 panel sorted naive, central memory, regulatory and stem cell-like memory CD4+ cells. The entirety of the isolated RNA underwent reverse transcription, so expressed TCRB transcripts were sequenced. Produced via immunoSEQ multiplex PCR; TCRdb's table is partial and in-frame only. The sample includes a few hundred thousand clones, roughly 16% of them seen just once. The CDR3 totals 14 residues. Trimming removed 6 bases from V and 2 bases from J; junction bases left unmatched: 6. Germline V gene lookup returns CDR1 MNHEY and CDR2 SVGAGI.

This rearrangement joins TRBV6-5 to TRBJ1-2; 7 nucleotides agree with TRBD1. The TCR was taken from a man aged 25-45 years with type 1 diabetes. Sequencing input: naive CD4+ T cells from blood. The CDR3 DNA reads as TGTGCCAGCAGCCCAGACAGGGTAAACTATGGCTACACCTTC. It translates to CASSPDRVNYGYTF.